Sequencing of this T cell receptor beta chain was carried out in a study of blood T cell repertoires in COVID-19. At the level of the study: Donors in the United States, Italy and Spain gave samples during acute or convalescent COVID-19. In each case, the material was cDNA or gDNA derived from T cells, B-cell-depleted T cells, or PBMCs.

The V end lost 9 bases, the J end lost 4 bases, and 32 bases lay between the germline ends. The germline V gene has CDR1 KGHDR and CDR2 SFDVKD. This CDR3 region has 19 residues. Study processing details: Reference gene primer amplification gave nucleated cell count estimates. The protocol was immunoSEQ multiplex PCR, while the TCRdb copy is restricted to in-frame clones and leaves out a portion. The V and J calls and clone size were taken over from that table, and D and trimming were inferred from the DNA. The data contain 78,000 or so clones, approximately 80% of them singletons. Sequencing was carried out using peripheral blood. The J gene is TRBJ1-2, the V gene TRBV24-1; maybe TRBD1 (6 bases). This TCR derives from an elderly man with acute or convalescent COVID-19. CDR3 DNA sequence: TGTGCCACCTCAAATCCGGGGGGCCCCATTATGAGGGCTAGCTATGGCTACACCTTC. Translation: CATSNPGGPIMRASYGYTF.